The rows below give T cell receptor beta chains drawn from one sample of a study of Ad26.COV2.S vaccination and SARS-CoV-2 variants. TCRdb's copy holds only in-frame clones and misses some; the assay was immunoSEQ multiplex PCR. The table lists 360,000 or so clones, about nine tenths of them singletons, with about 3% in the top ten. The sequences come from peripheral blood, collected in a trial of Ad26.COV2.S vaccine versus placebo. These receptors originate from a person aged 18-65 years who received the Ad26.COV2.S COVID-19 vaccine or a placebo. Each CDR3 is given with its conserved first and last residue. Each record gives: D gene, V gene, J gene, CDR3 protein, CDR3 DNA. The D gene is left open where the match is weak.

d_call: -
v_call: TRBV12-3/TRBV12-4
j_call: TRBJ1-1
cdr3_aa: CASTTGHTEAFF
cdr3_nt: TGTGCCAGCACTACAGGGCACACTGAAGCTTTCTTT

d_call: TRBD2
v_call: TRBV13
j_call: TRBJ2-5
cdr3_aa: CASSLVSRGGGETQYF
cdr3_nt: TGTGCCAGCAGCTTAGTCTCCCGGGGGGGTGGAGAGACCCAGTACTTC

d_call: -
v_call: TRBV4-1
j_call: TRBJ1-2
cdr3_aa: CASSQEGRPANYGYTF
cdr3_nt: TGCGCCAGCAGCCAAGAGGGCAGACCAGCTAACTATGGCTACACCTTC

d_call: TRBD1
v_call: TRBV19
j_call: TRBJ1-6
cdr3_aa: CASSIPRPGTGVGAPLHF
cdr3_nt: TGTGCCAGTAGTATTCCTCGCCCCGGGACAGGGGTCGGGGCACCCCTCCACTTT

d_call: TRBD2
v_call: TRBV5-4
j_call: TRBJ2-3
cdr3_aa: CASSGGLAGFTDTQYF
cdr3_nt: TGTGCCAGCAGCGGCGGACTAGCGGGGTTCACAGATACGCAGTATTTT

d_call: -
v_call: TRBV15
j_call: TRBJ2-7
cdr3_aa: CATRRDRSYEQYF
cdr3_nt: TGTGCCACCAGGCGGGACAGATCCTACGAGCAGTACTTC

d_call: -
v_call: TRBV25-1
j_call: TRBJ2-5
cdr3_aa: CASSDPRAGQETQYF
cdr3_nt: TGTGCCAGCAGTGACCCCAGGGCAGGACAAGAGACCCAGTACTTC

d_call: -
v_call: TRBV27
j_call: TRBJ2-7
cdr3_aa: CASSYGILNYEQYF
cdr3_nt: TGTGCCAGCAGTTACGGGATCCTCAACTACGAGCAGTACTTC

d_call: TRBD1
v_call: TRBV9
j_call: TRBJ1-4
cdr3_aa: CASSGRQGTNEKLFF
cdr3_nt: TGTGCCAGCAGCGGACGACAGGGTACTAATGAAAAACTGTTTTTT

d_call: TRBD2
v_call: TRBV5-1
j_call: TRBJ2-3
cdr3_aa: CASSGGGPSTDTQYF
cdr3_nt: TGCGCCAGCAGCGGCGGGGGACCTAGCACAGATACGCAGTATTTT

d_call: -
v_call: TRBV2
j_call: TRBJ2-1
cdr3_aa: CASRTGLFRDEQFF
cdr3_nt: TGTGCCAGCAGGACGGGACTCTTTAGAGATGAGCAGTTCTTC

d_call: -
v_call: TRBV5-1
j_call: TRBJ2-5
cdr3_aa: CASSSRGSLETQYF
cdr3_nt: TGCGCCAGCAGCTCAAGGGGCAGTTTGGAGACCCAGTACTTC

d_call: TRBD1
v_call: TRBV14
j_call: TRBJ2-3
cdr3_aa: CASSLFGQGPDTQYF
cdr3_nt: TGTGCCAGCAGCCTATTCGGACAGGGGCCGGATACGCAGTATTTT

d_call: TRBD1
v_call: TRBV18
j_call: TRBJ1-5
cdr3_aa: CASSGSGTGGNQPQHF
cdr3_nt: TGTGCCAGCTCAGGTTCCGGGACAGGGGGCAATCAGCCCCAGCATTTT

d_call: -
v_call: TRBV29-1
j_call: TRBJ1-1
cdr3_aa: CSVAAGTNTEAFF
cdr3_nt: TGCAGCGTCGCCGCGGGAACGAACACTGAAGCTTTCTTT

d_call: -
v_call: TRBV19
j_call: TRBJ1-4
cdr3_aa: CASRVQGSKEKLFF
cdr3_nt: TGTGCCAGTAGGGTCCAGGGAAGTAAGGAAAAACTGTTTTTT

d_call: -
v_call: TRBV7-7
j_call: TRBJ2-3
cdr3_aa: CASSSEGDTQYF
cdr3_nt: TGTGCTAGCAGCTCTGAGGGGGATACGCAGTATTTT

d_call: -
v_call: TRBV7-2
j_call: TRBJ1-2
cdr3_aa: CASSFGDYGYTF
cdr3_nt: TGTGCCAGCAGCTTCGGAGACTATGGCTACACCTTC

d_call: -
v_call: TRBV6-5
j_call: TRBJ2-5
cdr3_aa: CASRRGRGQETQYF
cdr3_nt: TGTGCCAGCAGAAGGGGAAGGGGGCAAGAGACCCAGTACTTC

d_call: TRBD1
v_call: TRBV19
j_call: TRBJ1-4
cdr3_aa: CASSIRTGGLGKLFF
cdr3_nt: TGTGCCAGTAGTATCCGCACAGGGGGATTGGGAAAACTGTTTTTT

d_call: -
v_call: TRBV2
j_call: TRBJ2-6
cdr3_aa: CASSEYAVRGSGANVLTF
cdr3_nt: TGTGCCAGCAGTGAATATGCCGTACGTGGCTCTGGGGCCAACGTCCTGACTTTC

d_call: -
v_call: TRBV3-1/TRBV3-2
j_call: TRBJ2-1
cdr3_aa: CASSQGVRDTDYNEQFF
cdr3_nt: TGTGCCAGCAGCCAAGGCGTCCGGGACACCGACTACAATGAGCAGTTCTTC

d_call: -
v_call: TRBV11-2
j_call: TRBJ1-6
cdr3_aa: CASSYIDDGNSPLHF
cdr3_nt: TGTGCCAGCAGCTATATTGACGACGGGAATTCACCCCTCCACTTT